The 23 T cell receptor beta chains below were found in one sample sequenced in a study of Ad26.COV2.S vaccination and SARS-CoV-2 variants. TCRdb keeps only in-frame clones here, not all; method: immunoSEQ multiplex PCR. This sample carries approximately 360,000 clones, about four fifths of them seen once, and the ten largest clones take more than 7%. The sample's treatment: roughly 19 received Ad26.COV2.S at low or high dose, single or two shots; about 5 received placebo; per-sample allocation not given. The investigators took samples on day 63 after the first vaccine or placebo injection. Sequencing was performed on peripheral blood, taken in a trial of Ad26.COV2.S vaccine versus placebo. The receptors derive from a person between 18 and 59 years old who received the Ad26.COV2.S COVID-19 vaccine or a placebo.

The chain recombines TRBV5-4 with TRBJ1-1, with D unclear. CDR3 size: 14 residues. V was trimmed by 1 base and J by 3 bases, leaving 10 bases between them. Germline V gene sequence: CDR1 SGHNT, CDR2 YYREEE (reference sequence). The CDR3 reads CASSLTAGHTEAFF. The CDR3 DNA reads as TGTGCCAGCAGCTTGACGGCTGGGCACACTGAAGCTTTCTTT.

Here the CDR3 reads CASSRSGNTEAFF. The CDR3 bases are TGCGCCAGCAGCCGCAGTGGGAACACTGAAGCTTTCTTT. The gene calls are TRBV4-3 and TRBJ1-1; no clear D. Trimming shortened V by 4 bases and J by 1 base, and 7 bases separated the two germline ends. CDR1 and CDR2 (germline): LGHNA, YSLEER. The CDR3 spans 13 residues.

The V and J genes are TRBV30 and TRBJ2-7; no clear D gene. Trimming stripped 4 bases from V and 2 bases from J, with 9 bases between. The CDR3 totals 12 residues. CDR1 is GTSNPN and CDR2 is SVGIG in the germline V gene (reference sequence). CDR3 nucleotide sequence: TGTGCCTGGAACGGACCTCCCTACGAGCAGTACTTC. Translating it yields CAWNGPPYEQYF.

V gene TRBV6-5 combines with J gene TRBJ1-3; the D is unclear. The ends were cut back, 4 bases at V and 0 bases at J, with 7 bases in the middle. The CDR3 loop spans 14 amino acids. Germline assignment: CDR1 MNHEY and CDR2 SVGAGI. In DNA, the CDR3 is TGTGCCAGCAGTTCGGACCGCTCTGGAAACACCATATATTTT. Its protein product is CASSSDRSGNTIYF.

J is TRBJ1-4 and V is TRBV25-1; D is perhaps TRBD1 (6 bases). From germline, CDR1 is MGHDK and CDR2 SYGVNS. The length of the CDR3 is 12 residues. V gave up 2 bases and J gave up 10 bases, with 8 bases separating them. CDR3 DNA: TGTGCCAGCAGTGAACAGGGGTCAAAACTGTTTTTT. Its protein product is CASSEQGSKLFF.

The V gene is TRBV4-3, the J gene TRBJ1-4; maybe TRBD1 (5 bases). Per germline, CDR1 LGHNA and CDR2 YSLEER. Trimming pared 3 bases from V and 10 bases from J, leaving 15 bases between. The CDR3 totals 14 residues. CDR3 DNA sequence: TGCGCCAGCAGCCAGGTCCGGGCCGGGGGAAAACTGTTTTTT. Translated, it gives CASSQVRAGGKLFF.

V usage is TRBV27 and J usage is TRBJ2-5; 7 positions match TRBD2. CDR1 MNHEY and CDR2 SMNVEV come from the germline V gene (reference sequence). The CDR3 is made up of 15 amino acids. With V trimmed by 5 bases and J by 3 bases, 9 bases remained unmatched. CDR3 residues: CASSAWTSPKETQYF. CDR3 in DNA: TGTGCCAGCAGTGCCTGGACTAGTCCCAAAGAGACCCAGTACTTC.

The rearrangement joins TRBV5-1 to TRBJ2-5, with 7 bases fitting TRBD1. The CDR3 totals 14 residues. The J segment lost 2 bases and the V segment lost 4 bases, leaving 5 bases of the junction unmatched. Germline CDR1 reads SGHRS; CDR2 reads YFSETQ. The CDR3, as DNA: TGCGCCAGCAGCGGGCCGGGACAGCAAGAGACCCAGTACTTC. Translated, it gives CASSGPGQQETQYF. The variable domain in full, with the rest retrieved from reference TRBV5-1 and TRBJ2-5, is KAGVTQTPRYLIKTRGQQVTLSCSPISGHRSVSWYQQTPGQGLQFLFEYFSETQRNKGNFPGRFSGRQFSNSRSEMNVSTLELGDSALYLCASSGPGQQETQYFGPGTRLLVL.

V gene TRBV11-2 combines with J gene TRBJ1-1; D is unclear. Trimming stripped 0 bases from V and 4 bases from J, with 9 bases between. Germline loops: CDR1 SGHAT, CDR2 FQNNGV. This CDR3 has 14 amino acids. The CDR3 spells CASSLDIRFTEAFF. The CDR3 region has the DNA TGTGCCAGCAGCTTAGATATACGATTCACTGAAGCTTTCTTT.

Notes on this clone: The junction departs from the called germline gene at one end, perhaps through a read error. The rearrangement joins TRBV9 to TRBJ2-5, with D unclear. This CDR3 region has 14 residues. Germline V gene data show CDR1 as SGDLS and CDR2 as YYNGEE. The CDR3 loop is CASSLGRDQVTQYF. CDR3 DNA sequence: TGTGCCAGCAGCTTAGGTAGGGATCAAGTGACCCAGTACTTC.

The chain joins TRBV6-5 to TRBJ2-7; D gene ambiguous. The V gene lost 7 bases and the J gene lost 6 bases, with 22 bases spanning the gap. Germline V lookup: CDR1 MNHEY, CDR2 SVGAGI. The CDR3 length is 15 residues. CDR3 DNA: TGTGCCAGCACACGGTCGGGCGCAAGAAGTTCCGAGCAGTACTTC. Amino acids: CASTRSGARSSEQYF.

This chain uses TRBV11-3 with TRBJ2-5; a possible D gene is TRBD1 (6 bases). This CDR3 is 15 amino acids long. Trimming left V 4 bases short and J 3 bases short, with 15 bases between. CDR1 and CDR2 from the germline V gene are SGHNT and YENEEA. The CDR3 sequence: CASSSLPDRKETQYF. CDR3 sequence (DNA): TGTGCCAGCAGCTCTCTCCCTGACAGGAAAGAGACCCAGTACTTC.

This chain joins TRBV5-1 and TRBJ1-4; D is unclear. The CDR3 consists of 15 residues. The V end lost 4 bases, the J end lost 5 bases, and 15 bases lay between the germline ends. Germline assignment: CDR1 SGHRS and CDR2 YFSETQ. DNA of the CDR3: TGCGCCAGCAGCCCGGATCCCCAGCCAAATGAAAAACTGTTTTTT. Its translation is CASSPDPQPNEKLFF.

V gene TRBV5-6 combines with J gene TRBJ1-2; a weak D match, TRBD1 (6 bases). CDR3 length: 16 residues. Per germline, CDR1 SGHDT and CDR2 YYEEEE. The ends were cut back, 2 bases at V and 4 bases at J, with 18 bases in the middle. As DNA, the CDR3 is TGTGCCAGCAGCTTAGAAGGGAGGAGAGGGGGCTATGGCTACACCTTC. This gives the protein CASSLEGRRGGYGYTF.

V gene TRBV19 combines with J gene TRBJ1-6; TRBD1 aligns across 10 bases. Germline V gene sequence: CDR1 LNHDA, CDR2 SQIVND (reference sequence). The CDR3 covers 13 residues. The junction had 5 bases not matched to a gene; V was cut back by 7 bases and J by 11 bases. The CDR3 nucleotides are TGTGCCAGTAAGGGACAGGGGTTGCCACCCCTCCACTTT. Protein sequence: CASKGQGLPPLHF.

This clone was seen a single time. V usage is TRBV29-1 and J usage is TRBJ2-5; possibly TRBD2 for D (6 bases). This CDR3 spans 12 amino acids. V lost 6 bases and J 11 bases, leaving 19 bases between the germline ends. Germline CDR1 is SQVTM and CDR2 is ANQGSEA. The chain's CDR3 is CSVKTSGPPQYF. The CDR3 bases are TGCAGCGTCAAGACTAGTGGTCCGCCTCAGTACTTC.

This clone was seen just once. The chain recombines TRBV2 with TRBJ1-4, with D maybe TRBD1 (5 bases). CDR1 and CDR2 (germline): SNHLY, FYNNEI. The CDR3 length is 14 residues. Trimming removed 5 bases from V and 0 bases from J, with 7 bases in between. The chain's CDR3 is CASSLQATNEKLFF. For the CDR3, the DNA is TGTGCCAGCAGTCTACAGGCAACTAATGAAAAACTGTTTTTT. The complete variable domain, with remaining parts taken from reference TRBV2 and TRBJ1-4, reads EPEVTQTPSHQVTQMGQEVILRCVPISNHLYFYWYRQILGQKVEFLVSFYNNEISEKSEIFDDQFSVERPDGSNFTLKIRSTKLEDSAMYFCASSLQATNEKLFFGSGTQLSVL.

The V and J genes are TRBV5-4 and TRBJ1-2, with D hard to call. Germline CDR1 SGHNT, CDR2 YYREEE (reference sequence). V was pared by 1 base and J by 6 bases, with 7 bases between. The CDR3 is 12 amino acids. CDR3 DNA sequence: TGTGCCAGCAGCTTGTGGCAGAATGGCTACACCTTC. Translation gives CASSLWQNGYTF.

This chain links TRBV4-3 with TRBJ2-7; a weak D match, TRBD2 (7 bases). CDR3 size: 16 residues. CDR1 LGHNA and CDR2 YSLEER come from the germline V gene. The V end lost 0 bases, the J end lost 2 bases, and 14 bases lay between the germline ends. The CDR3 here is CASSQDRRGGPYEQYF. The DNA of the CDR3 is TGCGCCAGCAGCCAAGATCGGAGGGGGGGCCCCTACGAGCAGTACTTC.

The rearrangement joins TRBV6-2 or TRBV6-3 to TRBJ1-1; TRBD1 might be the D (5 bases). Trimming left V 6 bases short and J 5 bases short, with 13 bases between. From germline, CDR1 is MNHEY and CDR2 SVGEGT. The CDR3 runs to 13 residues. In nucleotides, the CDR3 is TGTGCCAGCAGCAGACAGCCAGGAACTGAAGCTTTCTTT. It yields the protein CASSRQPGTEAFF.

This rearrangement joins TRBV27 to TRBJ1-1; TRBD1 matches at 7 bases. Germline V CDR1 and CDR2: MNHEY, SMNVEV (reference sequence). The V and J ends lost 5 bases and 6 bases, in that order; junction bases with no gene match: 12. The CDR3 length is 15 residues. This CDR3 is CASSPHDREGAEAFF. CDR3 DNA: TGTGCCAGCAGTCCGCACGACAGGGAGGGTGCTGAAGCTTTCTTT.

The chain employs TRBV5-1 and TRBJ1-2, with 8 bases identical to TRBD1. The ends lost 3 bases at V and 1 base at J; junction bases unmatched: 5. Germline lookup yields CDR1 SGHRS and CDR2 YFSETQ. This CDR3 region has 15 residues. The CDR3 region has the DNA TGCGCCAGCAGCTCCCAGGGGGCGCGTAACTATGGCTACACCTTC. It specifies CASSSQGARNYGYTF.

The chain combines TRBV6-5 with TRBJ1-2; no firm D call. Germline V gene sequence: CDR1 MNHEY, CDR2 SVGAGI. Trimming took off 2 bases at V and 2 bases at J, with 12 bases between the two ends. The CDR3 loop spans 15 amino acids. The CDR3 DNA reads TGTGCCAGCAGTTACGTGGGAGAGCGAAACTATGGCTACACCTTC. Its translation is CASSYVGERNYGYTF.